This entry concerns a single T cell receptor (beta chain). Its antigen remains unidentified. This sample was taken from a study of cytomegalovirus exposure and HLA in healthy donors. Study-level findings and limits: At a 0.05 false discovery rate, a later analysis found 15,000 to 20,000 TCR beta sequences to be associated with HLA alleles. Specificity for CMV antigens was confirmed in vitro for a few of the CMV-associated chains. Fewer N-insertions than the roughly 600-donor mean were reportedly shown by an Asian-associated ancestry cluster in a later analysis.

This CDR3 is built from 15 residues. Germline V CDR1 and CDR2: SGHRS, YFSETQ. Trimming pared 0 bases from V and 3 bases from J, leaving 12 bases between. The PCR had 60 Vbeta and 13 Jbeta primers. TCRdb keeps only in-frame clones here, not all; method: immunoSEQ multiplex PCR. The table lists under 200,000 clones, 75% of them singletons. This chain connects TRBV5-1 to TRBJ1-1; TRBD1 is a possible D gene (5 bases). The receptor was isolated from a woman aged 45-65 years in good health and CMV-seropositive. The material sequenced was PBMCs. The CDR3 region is CASSLENPGDTEAFF. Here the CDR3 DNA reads TGCGCCAGCAGCTTGGAGAACCCGGGGGACACTGAAGCTTTCTTT.